A single sample is the source of the 9 T cell receptor beta chains below, sequenced in a study of T cell responses to AZD1222 COVID-19 vaccine. Sequenced by immunoSEQ multiplex PCR; TCRdb stores in-frame clones only, minus some. This repertoire shows tens of thousands of clones, roughly 90% found once; its top ten account for 15% to 20%. Sample: peripheral blood, taken on day 0 of AZD1222 vaccination. The receptors stem from an adult in good health.

The chain couples TRBV19 to TRBJ1-1, with TRBD1 matching 7 bases. The trim removed 7 bases at V and 1 base at J, leaving 12 bases unmatched. From germline, CDR1 is LNHDA and CDR2 SQIVND (reference sequence). This CDR3 comprises 16 residues. The CDR3 region has the DNA TGTGCCAGTACTCCACTTAGGGGGCAGGGGAACACTGAAGCTTTCTTT. Translation: CASTPLRGQGNTEAFF.

V is TRBV5-5 and J is TRBJ1-1, with D unclear. V was trimmed by 6 bases and J by 7 bases, leaving 13 bases between them. Germline assignment: CDR1 SGHKS and CDR2 YYEKEE (reference sequence). The CDR3 runs 12 residues. As DNA, the CDR3 is TGTGCCAGCACCCAGGACTGGGGTGAAGCTTTCTTT. Translated: CASTQDWGEAFF.

The chain uses TRBV18 and TRBJ2-1; no definite D call. Per germline, CDR1 KGHSH and CDR2 LQKENI. This CDR3 has 15 residues. The V end was cut by 2 bases, the J end by 6 bases, with 14 bases between. Here the CDR3 DNA reads TGTGCCAGCTCACCAAGCCAGAAGCCCGTCAATGAGCAGTTCTTC. Translation gives CASSPSQKPVNEQFF.

V usage is TRBV28 and J usage is TRBJ1-2; D remains ambiguous. Looked up from germline, CDR1 is MDHEN and CDR2 is SYDVKM. Trimming left V 3 bases short and J 6 bases short, with 17 bases between. The length of the CDR3 is 15 residues. Here the CDR3 reads CASSLSSKGLDGYTF. The CDR3 nucleotides read TGTGCCAGCAGTTTGTCGAGTAAGGGTCTGGATGGCTACACCTTC.

This clone turned up a few times. The chain carries TRBV6-1 and TRBJ1-2, with D perhaps matching TRBD1 (6 bases). Germline CDR1 MNHNS, CDR2 SASEGT. The CDR3 spans 14 residues. Trimming removed 0 bases from V and 6 bases from J, with 11 bases in between. This CDR3 reads CASSEAGGGDGYTF. In DNA, the CDR3 is TGTGCCAGCAGTGAAGCGGGAGGGGGAGATGGCTACACCTTC.

This rearrangement joins TRBV19 to TRBJ2-1; the match to TRBD2 covers 7 bases. From germline, CDR1 is LNHDA and CDR2 SQIVND (reference sequence). V lost 4 bases, J lost 4 bases, and 7 bases stayed unmatched. CDR3 length equals 15 residues. CDR3 in amino acids: CASSNPGEGYNEQFF. In DNA, the CDR3 is TGTGCCAGTAGTAACCCGGGGGAGGGGTACAATGAGCAGTTCTTC.

The chain uses TRBV7-9 and TRBJ2-7; the D gene is possibly TRBD1 (6 bases). The CDR3 covers 13 residues. Germline-derived CDR1 and CDR2 are SEHNR and FQNEAQ (reference sequence). V was cut by 3 bases and J by 2 bases, with 8 bases left in between. The DNA for the CDR3 is TGTGCCAGCAGCTTCCGGGACACCTACGAGCAGTACTTC. It specifies CASSFRDTYEQYF.

V and J are TRBV14 and TRBJ2-4; a possible D gene is TRBD2 (5 bases). There are 14 residues in the CDR3. Trimming left V 4 bases short and J 9 bases short, with 16 bases between. From germline, CDR1 is SGHDN and CDR2 FVKESK. The CDR3 region has the DNA TGTGCCAGCAGCCCAGACTACGCCGCCGGCATTCAGTACTTC. Protein sequence: CASSPDYAAGIQYF.

V is TRBV6-1 and J is TRBJ1-1; D uncertain. V dropped 1 base and J dropped 1 base, with 10 bases sitting between them. The CDR3 is 15 amino acids. CDR1 MNHNS and CDR2 SASEGT come from the germline V gene. For the CDR3, the DNA is TGTGCCAGCAGTGAAGAAAGCGTATCGAACACTGAAGCTTTCTTT. As protein: CASSEESVSNTEAFF.